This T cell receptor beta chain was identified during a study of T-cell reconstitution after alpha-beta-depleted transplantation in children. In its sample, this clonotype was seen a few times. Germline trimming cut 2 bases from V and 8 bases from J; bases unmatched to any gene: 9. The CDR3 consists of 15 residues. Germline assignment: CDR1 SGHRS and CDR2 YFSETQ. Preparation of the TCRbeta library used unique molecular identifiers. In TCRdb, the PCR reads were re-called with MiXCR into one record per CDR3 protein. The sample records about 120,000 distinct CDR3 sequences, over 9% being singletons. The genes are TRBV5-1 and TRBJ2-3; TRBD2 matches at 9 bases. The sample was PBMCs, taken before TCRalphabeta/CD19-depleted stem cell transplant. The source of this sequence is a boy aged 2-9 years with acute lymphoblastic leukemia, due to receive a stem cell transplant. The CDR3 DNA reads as TGCGCCAGCAGCTTAGGGGTAGCGGGAGAGGGTACGCAGTATTTT. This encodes CASSLGVAGEGTQYF. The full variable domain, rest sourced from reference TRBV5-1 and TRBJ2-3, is KAGVTQTPRYLIKTRGQQVTLSCSPISGHRSVSWYQQTPGQGLQFLFEYFSETQRNKGNFPGRFSGRQFSNSRSEMNVSTLELGDSALYLCASSLGVAGEGTQYFGPGTRLTVL.